The clone carrying this T cell receptor beta chain appeared many times. Its target is unknown. Trimming cost V 5 bases and J 0 bases, with 6 bases left between them. The CDR3 loop spans 12 amino acids. Germline CDR1 and CDR2: SQVTM and ANQGSEA. As it was prepared, the TCRbeta library received unique molecular identifiers. TCRdb reprocessed the PCR reads with MiXCR, giving one entry per CDR3 protein. The sample includes approximately 500,000 distinct CDR3 sequences, roughly 10% of them seen just once. These data come from a study of T-cell reconstitution after alpha-beta-depleted transplantation in children. Notes on the study in general: It was reported that alpha-beta T cells came from several hundred expanded graft clones (about two months after transplant). Fresh T-cell production supplied most of the T-cell counts and diversity seen one year after transplant.

The receptor was derived from a child aged 2 to 10 with inherited bone marrow failure, due to receive a stem cell transplant. This chain links TRBV29-1 with TRBJ2-3; D call uncertain. The source was PBMCs, collected before TCRalphabeta/CD19-depleted stem cell transplant. The CDR3 nucleotides read TGCAGCGTTTTAGGTAGCACAGATACGCAGTATTTT. This encodes CSVLGSTDTQYF.